This is a list of T cell receptor beta chains from one sample in a study of Ad26.COV2.S vaccination and SARS-CoV-2 variants. The method was immunoSEQ multiplex PCR; TCRdb's version includes in-frame clones alone and lacks a portion of them. The data show 180,000 or so clones, around 88% seen once. Material: peripheral blood, obtained after recovery from COVID-19. The receptors were gathered from a human donor who had recovered from COVID-19. The CDR3 runs from the conserved cysteine through the conserved F or W. The D gene is left open where the match is weak. Only part of the rows carry a size: once, few, many, or a class if the clone is expanded.

- - TRBJ2-1 15 TRBV5-1 CASTLGAGIPNEQFF TGCGCCAGCACCCTCGGGGCAGGGATCCCCAATGAGCAGTTCTTC
- - TRBJ2-1 15 TRBV5-6 CASIGGGKRINEQFF TGTGCCAGCATCGGAGGCGGGAAACGAATCAATGAGCAGTTCTTC
few - TRBJ2-3 17 TRBV6-4 CASSDSPRLRVGHTQYF TGTGCCAGCAGTGACTCGCCTCGACTAAGAGTGGGGCATACGCAGTATTTT
- - TRBJ2-5 14 TRBV10-1 CASSESSRVETQYF TGCGCCAGCAGTGAGTCGAGCAGGGTGGAGACCCAGTACTTC
few - TRBJ2-7 16 TRBV15 CATSRESAGSSYEQYF TGTGCCACCAGCAGAGAATCCGCAGGGAGCTCCTACGAGCAGTACTTC
- TRBD1 TRBJ2-7 15 TRBV5-6 CASSDPGQDFYEQYF TGTGCCAGCAGCGATCCGGGACAGGACTTCTACGAGCAGTACTTC
- TRBD1 TRBJ1-2 14 TRBV5-1 CASSLLTGDYGYTF TGCGCCAGCAGCTTATTGACAGGGGACTATGGCTACACCTTC
- - TRBJ1-2 15 TRBV18 CASSPQQTERFGYTF TGTGCCAGCTCACCACAGCAGACGGAACGGTTCGGCTACACCTTC
once TRBD2 TRBJ2-3 14 TRBV29-1 CSVGVAGVTDTQYF TGCAGCGTTGGGGTAGCGGGAGTTACAGATACGCAGTATTTT
once TRBD2 TRBJ2-3 16 TRBV28 CASSFGARGGTDTQYF TGTGCCAGCAGTTTCGGGGCGCGGGGGGGCACAGATACGCAGTATTTT
- - TRBJ2-5 14 TRBV2 CASSAGRGQETQYF TGTGCCAGCAGTGCAGGGAGGGGGCAAGAGACCCAGTACTTC
- - TRBJ2-1 14 TRBV4-2 CASSPQVGGQEQFF TGTGCCAGCAGCCCTCAAGTGGGGGGGCAGGAGCAGTTCTTC
- TRBD2 TRBJ2-7 16 TRBV6-6 CASSPAAWGGGYEQYF TGTGCCAGCAGTCCCGCCGCCTGGGGGGGAGGCTACGAGCAGTACTTC